The entry below gives a single TCR beta chain sequence along with its context. The data stem from a study of CD8 T cells in Susac syndrome. Trimming cost V 5 bases and J 1 base, with 12 bases left between them. Germline CDR1 is DFQATT and CDR2 is SNEGSKA (reference sequence). CDR3 length equals 13 residues. The RNA input was roughly 0.45 to 1 ug, and it was reverse transcribed with random hexamers. Each CDR3 protein is one row after TCRdb ran MiXCR on the immunoSEQ multiplex PCR reads. The sample yields fewer than 80,000 distinct CDR3 sequences, less than 95% seen once. This sequence joins TRBV20-1 and TRBJ2-7; tentatively, D is TRBD2 (6 bases). This receptor was identified in a human donor with Susac syndrome. Sequencing was performed on CD8+ T cells from PBMCs. CDR3 protein: CSAGSGGSYEQYF. The DNA for the CDR3 is TGCAGTGCTGGCTCCGGGGGATCCTACGAGCAGTACTTC.